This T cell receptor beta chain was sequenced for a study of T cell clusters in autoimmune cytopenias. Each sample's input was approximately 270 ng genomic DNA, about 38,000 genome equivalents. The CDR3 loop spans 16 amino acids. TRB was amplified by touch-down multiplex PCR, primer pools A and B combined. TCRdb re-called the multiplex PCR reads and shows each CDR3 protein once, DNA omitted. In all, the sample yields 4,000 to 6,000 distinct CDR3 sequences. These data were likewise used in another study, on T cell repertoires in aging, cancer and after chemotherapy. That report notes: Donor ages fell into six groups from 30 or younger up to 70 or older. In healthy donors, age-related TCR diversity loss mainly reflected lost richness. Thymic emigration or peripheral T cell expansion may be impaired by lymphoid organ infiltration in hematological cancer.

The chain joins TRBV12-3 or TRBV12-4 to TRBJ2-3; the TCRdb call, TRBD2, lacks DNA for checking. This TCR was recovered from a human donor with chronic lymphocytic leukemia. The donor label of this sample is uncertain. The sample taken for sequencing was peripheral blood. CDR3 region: CASTRTSGGRTDTQYF.